Each of the 23 T cell receptor beta chains below was sequenced from the same sample in a study of patients and donors after allogeneic stem cell transplantation (dated by TCRdb to about 2020). Library creation used RT-PCR. Sequencer: NextSeq 550. TCRdb reprocessed the public reads (quality trimming at Q25 with fastp, clone calling with MiXCR) and kept in-frame beta chains. Under each unique CDR3 protein, matching rows form one entry showing the most common genes and DNA. The sample profile shows roughly 960,000 distinct CDR3 sequences; more than 15% of them were found once. The ten largest clones take up around 6% of the sample. Sample: blood, either unsorted or a sorted T cell fraction (not recorded which). Source of these receptors: a human donor who was either an allogeneic HSCT recipient or a stem cell or donor lymphocyte infusion donor (not recorded which). It is not recorded whose cells these are; they may come from a transplant donor.

This clonotype was seen just once. The CDR3 protein is CASSVWRLGYEQYF. Here the CDR3 DNA reads TGTGCCAGCAGCGTTTGGAGGTTGGGGTACGAGCAGTACTTC. The chain employs TRBV5-6 and TRBJ2-7; TRBD2 is a possible D gene (5 bases). CDR1 is SGHDT and CDR2 is YYEEEE in the germline V gene. CDR3 size: 14 residues. Trimming left V 4 bases short and J 4 bases short, with 15 bases between.

The V and J genes are TRBV7-9 and TRBJ1-2, with D possibly being TRBD1 (6 bases). The germline V gene encodes CDR1 SEHNR and CDR2 FQNEAQ (reference sequence). Trimming took off 5 bases at V and 4 bases at J, with 17 bases between the two ends. The CDR3 length is 15 residues. This CDR3 is CASSRRGQQFYGYTF. The DNA for the CDR3 is TGTGCCAGCAGCAGACGCGGACAGCAATTCTATGGCTACACCTTC. The full variable domain, completed using reference TRBV7-9 and TRBJ1-2, is DTGVSQNPRHKITKRGQNVTFRCDPISEHNRLYWYRQTLGQGPEFLTYFQNEAQLEKSRLLSDRFSAERPKGSFSTLEIQRTEQGDSAMYLCASSRRGQQFYGYTFGSGTRLTVV.

The CDR3 here is CASSERRETQYF. CDR3 bases: TGTGCCAGCAGTGAGCGTAGAGAGACCCAGTACTTC. The chain links TRBV6-6 to TRBJ2-5, with D uncertain. CDR3 size: 12 residues. CDR1 is MNHNY and CDR2 is SVGAGI in the germline V gene (reference sequence). V dropped 5 bases and J dropped 4 bases, with 8 bases sitting between them.

J is TRBJ2-7 and V is TRBV18; 9 bases are a match to TRBD1. Per germline, CDR1 KGHSH and CDR2 LQKENI. The CDR3 loop spans 17 amino acids. Trimming at V came to 6 bases and at J to 2 bases, leaving 14 bases not matched to a gene. The CDR3 loop reads CASSAGQGAKPTYEQYF. In nucleotides, the CDR3 is TGTGCCAGCTCGGCGGGACAGGGAGCCAAGCCAACCTACGAGCAGTACTTC.

This sequence joins TRBV11-2 and TRBJ2-1; D might be TRBD2 (6 bases). Trimming pared 1 base from V and 2 bases from J, leaving 12 bases between. Germline V lookup: CDR1 SGHAT, CDR2 FQNNGV. This CDR3 is 16 amino acids long. The CDR3 reads CASSLVFSGPYNEQFF. The CDR3 DNA follows: TGTGCCAGCAGCTTAGTGTTTAGCGGACCCTACAATGAGCAGTTCTTC.

The chain uses TRBV15 and TRBJ2-3; no clear D. CDR3 length equals 14 residues. Germline CDR1 is LNHNV and CDR2 is YYDKDF (reference sequence). Deletions cut 0 bases from V and 2 bases from J, with 6 bases between. The CDR3 is CATSRDPVTDTQYF. The CDR3, as DNA: TGTGCCACCAGCAGAGATCCGGTCACAGATACGCAGTATTTT.

This sequence joins TRBV12-3 or TRBV12-4 and TRBJ1-3; TRBD1 agrees at 10 bases. The CDR3 is made up of 14 amino acids. After removal of 6 bases from V and 5 bases from J, the junction contained 4 bases not matched to a gene. CDR3 DNA sequence: TGTGCCAGCAGCCCCGACAGGGGGCGAAACACCATATATTTT. Translation: CASSPDRGRNTIYF.

There are a few counts of this clonotype. The rearrangement joins TRBV11-3 to TRBJ1-6; D perhaps matches TRBD1 (5 bases). CDR1 SGHNT and CDR2 YENEEA come from the germline V gene. The CDR3 length is 14 residues. V was cut by 1 base and J by 8 bases, with 9 bases left in between. The CDR3 DNA is TGTGCCAGCAGCTTAGTTTGGGGCCATTCACCCCTCCACTTT. This encodes CASSLVWGHSPLHF. Filled out from reference TRBV11-3 and TRBJ1-6, the complete variable domain reads EAGVVQSPRYKIIEKKQPVAFWCNPISGHNTLYWYLQNLGQGPELLIRYENEEAVDDSQLPKDRFSAERLKGVDSTLKIQPAELGDSAVYLCASSLVWGHSPLHFGNGTRLTVT.

V gene TRBV2 combines with J gene TRBJ1-6; no clear D gene. The CDR3 runs to 13 residues. V shed 0 bases and J shed 9 bases, with 6 bases lying between them. The germline gives CDR1 SNHLY, CDR2 FYNNEI. In nucleotides, the CDR3 is TGTGCCAGCAGTGAAGCGCTTAGTTCACCCCTCCACTTT. Amino acids: CASSEALSSPLHF.

This clonotype was counted only a few times. The chain links TRBV29-1 to TRBJ1-2; perhaps TRBD1 as D (5 bases). The CDR3 is made up of 12 amino acids. V was trimmed by 2 bases and J by 7 bases, leaving 11 bases between them. Germline CDR1 and CDR2: SQVTM and ANQGSEA. CDR3 in amino acids: CSVEFRAGGYTF. CDR3 sequence (DNA): TGCAGCGTTGAATTCAGGGCTGGTGGCTACACCTTC.

This clonotype was counted only a few times. The chain couples TRBV10-3 to TRBJ2-3, with D perhaps assigned TRBD1 or TRBD2 (5 bases each). V was clipped by 11 bases and J by 2 bases, with 17 bases between them. The germline V gene encodes CDR1 ENHRY and CDR2 SYGVKD. The CDR3 is made up of 14 amino acids. The CDR3 is CAVSGTLITDTQYF. DNA for the CDR3: TGTGCCGTCTCCGGGACCTTGATCACAGATACGCAGTATTTT.

CDR3 region: CASSRRTGEILNEQFF. DNA for the CDR3: TGTGCCAGCAGCCGACGGACAGGGGAGATTTTAAATGAGCAGTTCTTC. The chain recombines TRBV3-1 with TRBJ2-1; 9 nucleotides agree with TRBD1. Trimming at V came to 4 bases and at J to 7 bases, leaving 11 bases not matched to a gene. The CDR3 runs to 16 residues. Germline loops: CDR1 LGHDT, CDR2 YNNKEL (reference sequence).

The genes are TRBV5-1 and TRBJ2-6, with D hard to call. The V end lost 6 bases, the J end lost 2 bases, and 12 bases lay between the germline ends. The germline V gene encodes CDR1 SGHRS and CDR2 YFSETQ. There are 15 residues in the CDR3. The CDR3 loop reads CASTYGSPGANVLTF. The DNA of the CDR3 is TGCGCCAGCACCTACGGATCGCCTGGGGCCAACGTCCTGACTTTC. Looking up the rest from reference TRBV5-1 and TRBJ2-6 gives the full variable domain: KAGVTQTPRYLIKTRGQQVTLSCSPISGHRSVSWYQQTPGQGLQFLFEYFSETQRNKGNFPGRFSGRQFSNSRSEMNVSTLELGDSALYLCASTYGSPGANVLTFGAGSRLTVL.

This clonotype was seen a few times. This chain uses TRBV5-5 with TRBJ2-3, with 14 bases lining up with TRBD2. Trimming took 4 bases from V and 5 from J; bases not matched to a gene: 3. Germline CDR1 is SGHKS and CDR2 is YYEKEE (reference sequence). The CDR3 totals 15 residues. The CDR3 bases are TGTGCCAGCAGCCGACTAGCGGGAGGGAGAGATACGCAGTATTTT. Its protein product is CASSRLAGGRDTQYF.

This clonotype appeared a few times. V gene TRBV7-9 combines with J gene TRBJ1-2; D not certain. This CDR3 comprises 15 residues. V was clipped by 0 bases and J by 7 bases, with 15 bases between them. The V gene's germline CDR1 is SEHNR and CDR2 FQNEAQ (reference sequence). CDR3 region: CASSLAGVLFGGYTF. CDR3 DNA: TGTGCCAGCAGCTTAGCCGGGGTCCTTTTTGGTGGCTACACCTTC.

This clonotype was observed a few times. The chain combines TRBV5-1 with TRBJ1-1; D gene ambiguous. Germline loops: CDR1 SGHRS, CDR2 YFSETQ. CDR3 size: 14 residues. Trimming left V 5 bases short and J 7 bases short, with 18 bases between. CDR3 sequence (DNA): TGCGCCAGCAGACCGGACCTAGGAACAATTGAAGCTTTCTTT. Its translation: CASRPDLGTIEAFF.

The V call is TRBV6-1, the J call TRBJ2-1; D is tentatively TRBD1 or TRBD2 (5 bases each). Germline CDR1 and CDR2: MNHNS and SASEGT. This CDR3 is 16 amino acids long. Trimming took off 5 bases at V and 0 bases at J, with 14 bases between the two ends. This CDR3 is CASSLRVGSSYNEQFF. CDR3 nucleotides: TGTGCCAGCAGTCTCAGGGTGGGGAGCTCCTACAATGAGCAGTTCTTC.

The chain has TRBV20-1 and TRBJ1-1; tentatively, D is TRBD1 (5 bases). The CDR3 is 14 amino acids. V was pared by 1 base and J by 6 bases, with 15 bases between. The germline V gene has CDR1 DFQATT and CDR2 SNEGSKA (reference sequence). CDR3 bases: TGCAGTGCTAGAGGGCGAGGGGATTTCGCTGAAGCTTTCTTT. Translation gives CSARGRGDFAEAFF.

This clonotype was counted only a few times. This chain joins TRBV7-9 and TRBJ2-7; 9 bases map to TRBD2. The CDR3 covers 17 residues. CDR1 is SEHNR and CDR2 is FQNEAQ in the germline V gene (reference sequence). V gave up 4 bases and J gave up 1 base; unmatched junction bases: 11. Written as DNA, the CDR3 is TGTGCCAGCAGCTCGACTAGCGGAGGGGTCAGTTCCTACGAGCAGTACTTC. Encoded protein: CASSSTSGGVSSYEQYF.

This chain joins TRBV5-1 and TRBJ2-1, with D tentatively TRBD1 or TRBD2 (7 bases each). Germline V CDR1 and CDR2: SGHRS, YFSETQ. The CDR3 spans 16 residues. Trimming pared 0 bases from V and 7 bases from J, leaving 17 bases between. The CDR3 is CASSLDRPGGANEQFF. For the CDR3, the DNA is TGCGCCAGCAGCTTGGATCGTCCAGGGGGGGCGAATGAGCAGTTCTTC.

Concerning this clonotype itself: Because the CDR3 is missing its conserved closing phenylalanine or tryptophan, this is likely a read error. The chain recombines TRBV24-1 with TRBJ1-1; D gene uncertain. The CDR3 runs 18 residues. The ends were cut back, 2 bases at V and 1 base at J, with 19 bases in the middle. The germline V gene has CDR1 KGHDR and CDR2 SFDVKD. The DNA of the CDR3 is TGTGCCACCAGTGATTCCCCCACCGATGAGGGAACGAACACTGAAGCTTTCCTT. It is translated as CATSDSPTDEGTNTEAFL.

The table lists this clonotype with a few counts. The V and J genes are TRBV9 and TRBJ2-1; 12 bases are shared with TRBD2. The CDR3 runs 19 residues. Germline CDR1 SGDLS, CDR2 YYNGEE. V was pared by 3 bases and J by 0 bases, with 10 bases of the junction left unmatched. The chain's CDR3 is CASSGRLAGAPSSYNEQFF. Here the CDR3 DNA reads TGTGCCAGCAGCGGGCGACTAGCGGGGGCCCCAAGCTCCTACAATGAGCAGTTCTTC.

This clonotype was observed a handful of times. The CDR3 nucleotides are TGTGCCAGCAGTCGCAGACAGGGGATAGGGACTGAAGCTTTCTTT. Its translation: CASSRRQGIGTEAFF. The chain carries TRBV2 and TRBJ1-1, with 8 bases fitting TRBD1. CDR3 length equals 15 residues. With V trimmed by 5 bases and J by 5 bases, 10 bases remained unmatched. From germline, CDR1 is SNHLY and CDR2 FYNNEI. Variable domain in full (rest from reference TRBV2 and TRBJ1-1): EPEVTQTPSHQVTQMGQEVILRCVPISNHLYFYWYRQILGQKVEFLVSFYNNEISEKSEIFDDQFSVERPDGSNFTLKIRSTKLEDSAMYFCASSRRQGIGTEAFFGQGTRLTVV.